These 22 T cell receptor beta chains were all obtained from the same sample, sequenced in a study of regulatory T cells in long-lasting Graves disease. Time point meaning: persistent/refractory GD, antithyroid drugs over 5 years with positive TRAb. PBMC-derived RNA was used for the TCR library. Researchers made TCR beta libraries by using iRepertoire HTBI primers and running Arm-PCR on CDR3 regions. Using its own MiXCR run on the multiplex PCR reads, TCRdb lists one record per CDR3 protein. The sample records some 420,000 distinct CDR3 sequences, 20% to 25% being singletons. Sequences were derived from peripheral blood mononuclear cells (PBMCs), sampled when the disease was refractory, from a patient treated with antithyroid drugs. The receptors here all came from a female donor with Graves disease.

This clonotype was observed a few times. The chain links TRBV10-3 to TRBJ1-5; D is uncertain. There are 16 residues in the CDR3. The V and J ends lost 1 base and 1 base respectively, with 11 bases between them. Germline assignment: CDR1 ENHRY and CDR2 SYGVKD. The CDR3 reads CAISEFVVTSNQPQHF. DNA for the CDR3: TGTGCCATCAGTGAGTTTGTGGTAACGAGCAATCAGCCCCAGCATTTT.

This clonotype was detected ten times or more. The chain is built from TRBV19 and TRBJ1-2, with 7 bases fitting TRBD1. Germline trimming cut 10 bases from V and 5 bases from J; bases unmatched to any gene: 4. The CDR3 is 11 residues long. CDR1 LNHDA and CDR2 SQIVND come from the germline V gene (reference sequence). This chain's CDR3 is CATGQDYGYTF. The CDR3 DNA is TGTGCCACAGGACAGGATTATGGCTACACCTTC. The variable domain in full, completed from reference TRBV19 and TRBJ1-2, reads DGGITQSPKYLFRKEGQNVTLSCEQNLNHDAMYWYRQDPGQGLRLIYYSQIVNDFQKGDIAEGYSVSREKKESFPLTVTSAQKNPTAFYLCATGQDYGYTFGSGTRLTVV.

This clonotype came up many times. V and J are TRBV7-2 and TRBJ1-4; TRBD1 might be the D (5 bases). Germline CDR1 is SGHTA and CDR2 is FQGNSA. The CDR3 has 15 residues. V was clipped by 5 bases and J by 0 bases, with 10 bases between them. The CDR3 here is CASSHGDATNEKLFF. CDR3 nucleotide sequence: TGTGCCAGCAGCCACGGGGACGCAACTAATGAAAAACTGTTTTTT.

Ten or more counts support this clonotype. The chain combines TRBV2 with TRBJ1-1; tentative D call: TRBD1 (5 bases). The V gene's germline CDR1 is SNHLY and CDR2 FYNNEI. The CDR3 consists of 11 residues. V shed 8 bases and J shed 8 bases, with 12 bases lying between them. The CDR3 DNA reads as TGTGCCAGCCTCAGGGAGGTAGAAGCTTTCTTT. Translating gives CASLREVEAFF.

This clonotype came up many times. The rearrangement links TRBV7-2 to TRBJ1-1; no clear D gene. V was shortened by 7 bases and J by 0 bases, with 12 bases between the two germline ends. CDR1 is SGHTA and CDR2 is FQGNSA in the germline V gene. The CDR3 runs to 14 residues. Here the CDR3 reads CASKSGSMNTEAFF. CDR3 nucleotides: TGTGCCAGCAAATCGGGATCTATGAACACTGAAGCTTTCTTT.

This clonotype was seen only a few times. The V call is TRBV6-2 or TRBV6-3, the J call TRBJ2-7, with D tentatively TRBD1 or TRBD2 (6 bases each). The CDR3 contains 17 residues. With 2 bases removed from V and 7 bases from J, the gap between germline ends came to 24 bases. Germline V CDR1 and CDR2: MNHEY, SVGEGT. The CDR3 nucleotides are TGTGCCAGCAGTTACCCTTTGACAGGCGAGTCCCGGGGGGAGCAGTACTTC. It specifies CASSYPLTGESRGEQYF.

This clonotype was picked up a small number of times. V and J are TRBV15 and TRBJ2-5; 8 positions match TRBD1. Germline-derived CDR1 and CDR2 are LNHNV and YYDKDF (reference sequence). Trimming took 0 bases from V and 1 from J; bases not matched to a gene: 4. This CDR3 contains 16 residues. This chain's CDR3 is CATSRDLGQGQETQYF. CDR3 in DNA: TGTGCCACCAGCAGAGATCTCGGACAGGGCCAAGAGACCCAGTACTTC.

This clonotype has only a few counts. V usage is TRBV7-2 and J usage is TRBJ2-7; 7 bases line up with TRBD1. V lost 3 bases to trimming and J lost 5 bases; unmatched junction nucleotides: 7. CDR3 length: 14 amino acids. CDR1 is SGHTA, CDR2 FQGNSA, per germline. CDR3 coding DNA: TGTGCCAGCAGCTTCTTAGACAGGGTCGACGAGCAGTACTTC. This sequence encodes CASSFLDRVDEQYF.

The J gene is TRBJ2-6, the V gene TRBV27; 10 bases map to TRBD1. Germline CDR1 and CDR2: MNHEY and SMNVEV (reference sequence). The J segment lost 2 bases and the V segment lost 4 bases, leaving 5 bases of the junction unmatched. The CDR3 runs to 17 residues. The CDR3 sequence: CASSSGTGVAGANVLTF. The CDR3, as DNA: TGTGCCAGCAGTTCTGGGACAGGGGTCGCTGGGGCCAACGTCCTGACTTTC.

With respect to this clonotype: It may be a read error: a sequence one base away is much more abundant. The chain couples TRBV6-2 or TRBV6-3 to TRBJ2-7, with 7 bases lining up with TRBD1. Trimming removed 5 bases from V and 5 bases from J; junction bases left unmatched: 12. The CDR3 runs to 15 residues. Germline V gives CDR1 MNHEY, CDR2 SVGEGT. The CDR3 reads CASSPRDSRMNEQYF. The CDR3 nucleotides read TGTGCCAGCAGTCCGAGGGACAGCCGGATGAACGAGCAGTACTTC.

The chain links TRBV10-3 to TRBJ2-1; 10 bases are shared with TRBD2. V shed 7 bases, J shed 0 bases, and the junction held 15 bases outside the gene matches. This CDR3 has 19 amino acids. Looked up from germline, CDR1 is ENHRY and CDR2 is SYGVKD. This chain's CDR3 is CAITAGTSVLSSSYNEQFF. CDR3 sequence (DNA): TGTGCCATCACGGCCGGGACTAGCGTGCTTTCGAGCTCCTACAATGAGCAGTTCTTC.

The chain carries TRBV25-1 and TRBJ1-1, with 7 bases that match TRBD1. Germline V lookup: CDR1 MGHDK, CDR2 SYGVNS. V lost 7 bases, J lost 0 bases, and 14 bases stayed unmatched. The CDR3 loop spans 17 amino acids. CDR3 sequence reads: CASIPHSIQGMNTEAFF. The CDR3 DNA follows: TGTGCCAGCATTCCACACAGTATACAGGGGATGAACACTGAAGCTTTCTTT.

The chain combines TRBV25-1 with TRBJ2-3; D might be TRBD1 (5 bases). This CDR3 spans 15 amino acids. Germline V CDR1 and CDR2: MGHDK, SYGVNS. Trimming removed 1 base at V and 5 bases at J, with 13 bases between. The CDR3 protein is CASSESSDQGDTQYF. CDR3 DNA sequence: TGTGCCAGCAGTGAATCCTCGGACCAGGGAGATACGCAGTATTTT.

This clonotype was detected a few times. The V and J genes are TRBV5-1 and TRBJ2-5; TRBD1 agrees at 8 bases. CDR3 length: 15 residues. CDR1 SGHRS and CDR2 YFSETQ come from the germline V gene. The junction had 10 bases not matched to a gene; V was cut back by 4 bases and J by 5 bases. CDR3: CASSPLTGGGETQYF. For the CDR3, the DNA is TGCGCCAGCAGCCCCTTAACAGGGGGTGGGGAGACCCAGTACTTC.

V gene TRBV12-3 or TRBV12-4 combines with J gene TRBJ1-1; 8 bases fit TRBD1. The V and J ends lost 5 bases and 4 bases, in that order; junction bases with no gene match: 6. The CDR3 totals 14 residues. In nucleotides, the CDR3 is TGTGCCAGCAGTACGGACAGGGTGGGCACTGAAGCTTTCTTT. Amino acids: CASSTDRVGTEAFF.

The chain carries TRBV27 and TRBJ2-2, with D tentatively TRBD2 (5 bases). Per the germline V gene, CDR1 is MNHEY and CDR2 is SMNVEV (reference sequence). Trimming removed 10 bases at V and 4 bases at J, with 13 bases between. CDR3 length equals 13 residues. The CDR3 loop is CAIRTGVTGELFF. CDR3 sequence (DNA): TGTGCCATTAGGACTGGGGTCACCGGGGAGCTGTTTTTT.

This clonotype was recorded at least ten times. The rearrangement links TRBV6-2 or TRBV6-3 to TRBJ1-1, with 7 bases that match TRBD1. This CDR3 comprises 17 residues. The V and J ends lost 6 bases and 10 bases, in that order; junction bases with no gene match: 23. The germline gives CDR1 MNHEY, CDR2 SVGEGT. The CDR3 nucleotides read TGTGCCAGCAGCTCCCCCGCTCGGACAGGCCCTGAGGCGGTAGCTTTCTTT. Translated, it gives CASSSPARTGPEAVAFF.

This clonotype was counted between two and nine times. This chain uses TRBV5-1 with TRBJ2-7, with D perhaps TRBD1 (6 bases). Germline V CDR1 and CDR2: SGHRS, YFSETQ. The CDR3 has 16 amino acids. Trimming took 0 bases from V and 3 from J, leaving 16 bases between them. CDR3 amino acids: CASSLEFDRNFYEQYF. The DNA for the CDR3 is TGCGCCAGCAGCTTGGAGTTCGACAGGAACTTCTACGAGCAGTACTTC.

This clonotype came up many times. The rearrangement joins TRBV12-3 or TRBV12-4 to TRBJ2-7; weak D call: TRBD1 (6 bases). The CDR3 loop spans 14 amino acids. V was pared by 6 bases and J by 6 bases, with 18 bases between. This chain's CDR3 is CASSPTDRLLEQYF. The CDR3, as DNA: TGTGCCAGCAGCCCTACCGACAGGCTGCTCGAGCAGTACTTC.

This chain joins TRBV5-1 and TRBJ2-5; D gene uncertain. CDR3 length: 14 residues. Germline assignment: CDR1 SGHRS and CDR2 YFSETQ. With 2 bases removed from V and 1 base from J, the gap between germline ends came to 9 bases. The CDR3 region is CASSFRAGQETQYF. In nucleotides, the CDR3 is TGCGCCAGCAGCTTTCGCGCAGGCCAAGAGACCCAGTACTTC.

This clonotype was found a few times. V gene TRBV20-1 combines with J gene TRBJ2-7; 10 bases are shared with TRBD2. With V trimmed by 3 bases and J by 4 bases, 6 bases remained unmatched. Looked up from germline, CDR1 is DFQATT and CDR2 is SNEGSKA (reference sequence). The CDR3 sequence is 14 residues long. The CDR3 bases are TGCAGTGCTAGGGCAACTAGCGGGGCGTACGAGCAGTACTTC. It yields the protein CSARATSGAYEQYF.

V and J are TRBV9 and TRBJ2-5; the D gene is possibly TRBD1 (6 bases). Trimming shortened V by 4 bases and J by 5 bases, and 12 bases separated the two germline ends. CDR3 length: 13 amino acids. Germline-derived CDR1 and CDR2 are SGDLS and YYNGEE. DNA for the CDR3: TGTGCCAGCAGCTTTGGGACATTTGAGACCCAGTACTTC. Translating it yields CASSFGTFETQYF.